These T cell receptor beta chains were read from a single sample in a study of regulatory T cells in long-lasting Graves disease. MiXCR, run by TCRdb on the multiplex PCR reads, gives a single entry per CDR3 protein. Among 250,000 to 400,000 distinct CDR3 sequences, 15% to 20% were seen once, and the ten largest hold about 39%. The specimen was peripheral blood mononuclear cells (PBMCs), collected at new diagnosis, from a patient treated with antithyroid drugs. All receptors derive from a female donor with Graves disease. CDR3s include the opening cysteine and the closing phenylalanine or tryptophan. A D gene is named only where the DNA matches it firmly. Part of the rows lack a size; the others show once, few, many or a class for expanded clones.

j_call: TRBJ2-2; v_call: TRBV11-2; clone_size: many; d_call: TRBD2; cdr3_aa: CASRTETGTSGRSNTGELFF; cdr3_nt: TGTGCCAGCAGAACTGAAACCGGGACTAGCGGGAGGAGTAACACCGGGGAGCTGTTTTTT
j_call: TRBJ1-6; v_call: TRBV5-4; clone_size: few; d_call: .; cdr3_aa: CASSLVGTDNSPLHF; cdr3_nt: TGTGCCAGCAGCTTGGTTGGGACGGATAATTCACCCCTCCACTTT
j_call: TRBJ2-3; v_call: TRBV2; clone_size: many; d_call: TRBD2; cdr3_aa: CASRALAGGSTDTQYF; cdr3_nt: TGTGCCAGCAGAGCATTAGCGGGAGGGAGCACAGATACGCAGTATTTT
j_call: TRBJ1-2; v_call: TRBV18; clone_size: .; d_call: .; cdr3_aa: CASSPPDRLNYGYTF; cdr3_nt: TGTGCCAGCTCACCACCTGACAGACTTAACTATGGCTACACCTTC
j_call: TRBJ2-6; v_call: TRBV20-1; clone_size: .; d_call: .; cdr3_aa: CSARGRIGSGANVLTF; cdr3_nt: TGCAGTGCTAGGGGACGGATAGGCTCTGGGGCCAACGTCCTGACTTTC
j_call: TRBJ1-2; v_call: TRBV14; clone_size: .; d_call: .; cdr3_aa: CASSPRPQGYTF; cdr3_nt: TGTGCCAGCAGCCCCCGCCCCCAGGGCTACACCTTC
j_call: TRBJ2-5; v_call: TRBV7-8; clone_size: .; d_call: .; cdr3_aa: CASSAETARETQYF; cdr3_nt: TGTGCCAGCAGCGCAGAGACCGCCCGGGAGACCCAGTACTTC
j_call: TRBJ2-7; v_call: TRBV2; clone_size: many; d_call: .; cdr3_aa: CASTRDINSSYEQYF; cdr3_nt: TGTGCCAGCACCCGGGACATCAATAGCTCCTACGAGCAGTACTTC
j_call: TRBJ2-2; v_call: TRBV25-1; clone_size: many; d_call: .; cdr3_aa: CASSEYTGELFF; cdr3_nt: TGTGCCAGCAGTGAATATACCGGGGAGCTGTTTTTT
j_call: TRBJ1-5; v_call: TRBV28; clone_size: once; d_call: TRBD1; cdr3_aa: CASYRGGQPQHF; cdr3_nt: TGTGCCAGCTACAGGGGTGGCCAGCCCCAGCATTTT
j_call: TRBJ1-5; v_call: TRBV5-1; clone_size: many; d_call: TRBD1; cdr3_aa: CASSWGTGTQPQHF; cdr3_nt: TGCGCCAGCAGCTGGGGGACAGGGACCCAGCCCCAGCATTTT
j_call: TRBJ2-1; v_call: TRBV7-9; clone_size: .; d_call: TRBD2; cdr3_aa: CASSSSGSWNEQFF; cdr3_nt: TGTGCCAGCAGCTCGAGCGGGAGTTGGAATGAGCAGTTCTTC
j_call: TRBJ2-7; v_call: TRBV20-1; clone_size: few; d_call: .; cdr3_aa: CSALRDFQYEQYF; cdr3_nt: TGCAGTGCGCTCCGGGACTTTCAGTACGAGCAGTACTTC
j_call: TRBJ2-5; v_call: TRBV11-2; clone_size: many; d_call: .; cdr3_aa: CASSLGSLGRWQETQYF; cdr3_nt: TGTGCCAGCAGCTTAGGTTCCCTCGGCCGGTGGCAAGAGACCCAGTACTTC
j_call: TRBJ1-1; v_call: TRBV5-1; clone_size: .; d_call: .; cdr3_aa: CASSLPSGRTEAFF; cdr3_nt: TGCGCCAGCAGCTTACCTAGCGGACGGACTGAAGCTTTCTTT
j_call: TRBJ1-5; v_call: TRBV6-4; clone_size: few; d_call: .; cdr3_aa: CASSERTEGNQPQHF; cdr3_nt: TGTGCCAGCAGTGAGAGGACTGAGGGCAATCAGCCCCAGCATTTT
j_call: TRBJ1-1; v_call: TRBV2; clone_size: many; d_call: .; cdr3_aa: CASNLDGYEAFF; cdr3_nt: TGTGCCAGCAACCTGGACGGGTATGAAGCTTTCTTT
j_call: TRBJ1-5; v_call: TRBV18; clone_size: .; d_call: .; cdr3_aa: CASSLGTERGNQPQHF; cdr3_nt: TGTGCCAGCTCGCTGGGGACGGAACGTGGCAATCAGCCCCAGCATTTT
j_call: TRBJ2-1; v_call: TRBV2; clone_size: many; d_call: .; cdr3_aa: CASSSDSYNEQFF; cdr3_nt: TGTGCCAGCAGTAGTGACAGTTACAATGAGCAGTTCTTC
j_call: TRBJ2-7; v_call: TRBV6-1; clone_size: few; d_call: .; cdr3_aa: CASSLSSATDLGQYF; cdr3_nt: TGTGCCAGCAGCCTCTCTTCGGCCACCGATTTGGGGCAGTACTTC
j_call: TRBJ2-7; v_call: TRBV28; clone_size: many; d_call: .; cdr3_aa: CASSLGGNTYEQYF; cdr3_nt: TGTGCCAGCAGTTTAGGCGGGAACACCTACGAGCAGTACTTC
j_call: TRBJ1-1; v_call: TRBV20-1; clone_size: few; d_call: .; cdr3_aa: CSAARQLNTEAFF; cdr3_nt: TGCAGTGCTGCGCGACAGTTGAACACTGAAGCTTTCTTT
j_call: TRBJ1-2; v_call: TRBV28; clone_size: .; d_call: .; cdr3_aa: CASSLEEGLYGYTF; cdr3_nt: TGTGCCAGCAGTTTAGAGGAGGGCCTCTATGGCTACACCTTC
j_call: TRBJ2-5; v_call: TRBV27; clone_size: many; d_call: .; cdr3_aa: CASSLWDASKETQYF; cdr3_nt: TGTGCCAGCAGTTTATGGGACGCCTCGAAAGAGACCCAGTACTTC
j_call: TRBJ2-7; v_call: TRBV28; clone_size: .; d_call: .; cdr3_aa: CASATPYEQYF; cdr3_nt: TGTGCCAGCGCCACCCCCTACGAGCAGTACTTC
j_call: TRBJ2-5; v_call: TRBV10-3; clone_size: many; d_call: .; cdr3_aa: CAISESAAGETQYF; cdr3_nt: TGTGCCATCAGTGAGTCGGCAGCCGGAGAGACCCAGTACTTC
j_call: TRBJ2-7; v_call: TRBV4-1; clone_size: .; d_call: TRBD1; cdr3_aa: CASSQGLGQGSYEQYF; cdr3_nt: TGCGCCAGCAGCCAAGGGCTTGGACAGGGATCCTACGAGCAGTACTTC
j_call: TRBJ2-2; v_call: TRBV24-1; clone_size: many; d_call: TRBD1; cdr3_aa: CATSDMTGGTGELFF; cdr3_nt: TGTGCCACCAGTGACATGACAGGGGGCACCGGGGAGCTGTTTTTT
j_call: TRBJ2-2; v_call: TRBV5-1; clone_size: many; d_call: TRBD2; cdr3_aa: CASSVGLANTGELFF; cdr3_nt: TGCGCCAGCAGCGTGGGACTAGCGAACACCGGGGAGCTGTTTTTT
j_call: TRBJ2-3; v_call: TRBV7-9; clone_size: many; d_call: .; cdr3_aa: CATRGGTTDTQYF; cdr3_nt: TGTGCAACTCGGGGCGGGACTACAGATACGCAGTATTTT
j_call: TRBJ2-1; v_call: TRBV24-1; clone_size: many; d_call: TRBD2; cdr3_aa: CATSVSAGRGNEQFF; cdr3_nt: TGTGCCACCAGTGTATCGGCAGGGAGGGGCAATGAGCAGTTCTTC
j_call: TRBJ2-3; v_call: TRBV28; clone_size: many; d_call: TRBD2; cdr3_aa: CASSLYEGLAATQYF; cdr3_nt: TGTGCCAGCAGTTTATACGAGGGACTAGCCGCCACGCAGTATTTT
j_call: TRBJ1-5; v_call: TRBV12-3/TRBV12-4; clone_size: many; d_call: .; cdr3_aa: CASSIYRDGQPQHF; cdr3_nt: TGTGCCAGCAGCATTTACAGGGATGGTCAGCCCCAGCATTTT
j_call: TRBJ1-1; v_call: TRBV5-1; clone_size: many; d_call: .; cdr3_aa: CASSLQLNTEAFF; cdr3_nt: TGTGCCAGCAGCCTGCAGTTGAACACTGAAGCTTTCTTT
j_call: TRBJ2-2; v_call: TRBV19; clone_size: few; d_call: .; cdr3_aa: CASSTPRDAGELFF; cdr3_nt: TGTGCCAGTAGTACGCCCAGGGACGCCGGGGAGCTGTTTTTT
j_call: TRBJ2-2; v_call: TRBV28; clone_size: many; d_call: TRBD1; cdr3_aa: CASSSQGANTIGELFF; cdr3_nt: TGTGCCAGCAGTTCACAGGGGGCGAATACTATCGGGGAGCTGTTTTTT
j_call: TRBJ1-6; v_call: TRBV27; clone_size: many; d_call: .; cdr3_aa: CASSLGVGGGSSPLHF; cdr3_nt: TGTGCCAGCAGTTTAGGAGTCGGGGGGGGGAGTTCACCCCTCCACTTT
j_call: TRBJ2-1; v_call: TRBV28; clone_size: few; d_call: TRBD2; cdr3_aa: CASSRDSGNYNEQFF; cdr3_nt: TGTGCCAGCAGTCGAGACAGCGGGAACTACAATGAGCAGTTCTTC
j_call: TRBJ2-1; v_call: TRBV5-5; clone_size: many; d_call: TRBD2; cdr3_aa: CASSLGLARDEQFF; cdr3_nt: TGTGCCAGCAGCCTCGGACTAGCGCGAGATGAGCAGTTCTTC
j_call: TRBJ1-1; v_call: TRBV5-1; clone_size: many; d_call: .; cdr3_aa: CASSSEGNTEAFF; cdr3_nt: TGCGCCAGCAGCTCCGAGGGTAACACTGAAGCTTTCTTT
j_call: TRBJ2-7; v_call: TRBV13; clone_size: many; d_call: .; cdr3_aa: CASSLARGYYEQYF; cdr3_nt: TGTGCCAGCAGCTTAGCAAGGGGGTACTACGAGCAGTACTTC
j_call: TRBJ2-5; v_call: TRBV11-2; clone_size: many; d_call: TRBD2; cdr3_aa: CASSLELGRVRETQYF; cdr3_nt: TGTGCCAGCAGCTTAGAGCTCGGGAGGGTTAGGGAGACCCAGTACTTC
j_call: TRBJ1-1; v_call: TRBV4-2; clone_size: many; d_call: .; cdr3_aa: CASSQDAGAYTEAFF; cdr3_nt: TGTGCCAGCAGCCAAGACGCGGGGGCGTACACTGAAGCTTTCTTT
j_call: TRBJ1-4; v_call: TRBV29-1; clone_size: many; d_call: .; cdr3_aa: CSVEGAVQGLFF; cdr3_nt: TGCAGCGTTGAAGGGGCGGTCCAAGGGCTGTTTTTT